This T cell receptor (beta chain) was recovered during a study of cytomegalovirus exposure and HLA in healthy donors. It was with 60 Vbeta and 13 Jbeta primers that the PCR ran. Data came from immunoSEQ multiplex PCR; TCRdb stores just in-frame clones and leaves some out. In the table there are more than 130,000 clones, 80% of which are singletons. CDR3 size: 13 residues. CDR1 SQVTM and CDR2 ANQGSEA come from the germline V gene. The ends were cut back, 2 bases at V and 3 bases at J, with 10 bases in the middle. V is TRBV29-1 and J is TRBJ1-2; D might be TRBD1 (5 bases). Input material: PBMCs. The sequence came from a man in his forties or fifties in good health and CMV-seropositive. In DNA, the CDR3 is TGCAGCGTTGAAAATCAGGGCCACTATGGCTACACCTTC. This gives the protein CSVENQGHYGYTF.